This note documents a single T cell receptor (beta chain) sequence. A read error is likely, as this CDR3 ends without the conserved phenylalanine or tryptophan. It is unclear where the CDR3 begins or ends on the DNA, so no DNA is shown, and the CDR3 is as TCRdb lists it. This sample is drawn from a study of Graves' ophthalmopathy and Graves' hyperthyroidism. Germline lookup yields CDR1 MNHNS and CDR2 SASEGT. The CDR3 is 13 residues long, ends included. Amplification of TCR beta CDR3 regions used RNA transcripts. The library came from an HTBI-primed first-round RT-PCR and a second-round multiplex PCR. TCRdb re-called the multiplex PCR reads with MiXCR, one entry per CDR3 protein. The table lists approximately 480,000 distinct CDR3 sequences, around 15% of them singletons.

The specimen was blood. This TCR was sampled from a woman in her twenties or thirties with Graves' ophthalmopathy. The chain recombines TRBV6-1 with TRBJ2-2. CDR3: CASTRTYTGELCV.